The 31 T cell receptor beta chains listed next were all sequenced from one sample in a study of cytomegalovirus exposure and HLA in healthy donors. PCR was performed using 60 Vbeta and 13 Jbeta primers. Sequencing was performed with immunoSEQ multiplex PCR; in TCRdb, only in-frame clones are kept and a portion is missing. This table has about 200,000 clones, around nine tenths appearing once. The sequenced material came from PBMCs. These receptors were taken from a woman in her 30s in good health and CMV-seronegative.

This sequence joins TRBV6-1 and TRBJ1-2; 7 positions match TRBD1. The germline V gene encodes CDR1 MNHNS and CDR2 SASEGT. V lost 8 bases, J lost 4 bases, and 10 bases stayed unmatched. The CDR3 is 14 amino acids. The CDR3 DNA sequence: TGTGCCAGCGGGGGACAGCACCCCATCTATGGCTACACCTTC. This translates into CASGGQHPIYGYTF.

The rearrangement links TRBV10-3 to TRBJ2-3; 10 nucleotides match TRBD2. This CDR3 region has 17 residues. V was clipped by 4 bases and J by 4 bases; unmatched bases: 11. Germline V gives CDR1 ENHRY, CDR2 SYGVKD. The CDR3 DNA sequence: TGTGCCATCAGTGGGGTAGCGGGAGGATCTGGGCCAGATACGCAGTATTTT. It specifies CAISGVAGGSGPDTQYF.

This clone showed up just a few times. The V and J genes are TRBV19 and TRBJ1-5; weak D call: TRBD1 (5 bases). CDR3 size: 15 residues. From germline, CDR1 is LNHDA and CDR2 SQIVND (reference sequence). Trimming left V 5 bases short and J 6 bases short, with 17 bases between. CDR3 sequence (DNA): TGTGCCAGTAGTCAGCCTAGGGGCGAAAGTCAGCCCCAGCATTTT. It encodes CASSQPRGESQPQHF.

The rearrangement joins TRBV28 to TRBJ2-1, with D tentatively TRBD2 (5 bases). The CDR3 length is 13 residues. Germline V gene lookup returns CDR1 MDHEN and CDR2 SYDVKM. The V end lost 6 bases, the J end lost 0 bases, and 6 bases lay between the germline ends. CDR3 DNA: TGTGCCAGCAGGAGGGACTCCTACAATGAGCAGTTCTTC. Encoded protein: CASRRDSYNEQFF.

The genes are TRBV12-5 and TRBJ2-3; D may be TRBD2 (5 bases). Between the trimmed V and J ends, which lost 9 bases and 5 bases, there was a span of 15 bases. Germline-derived CDR1 and CDR2 are LGHNT and FRNRAP. This CDR3 spans 13 amino acids. Written as DNA, the CDR3 is TGTGCTAGCTCAACCTACCGGGGAGATACGCAGTATTTT. It is translated as CASSTYRGDTQYF.

This sequence joins TRBV5-5 and TRBJ2-5; tentative D call: TRBD1 (5 bases). V was trimmed by 1 base and J by 3 bases, leaving 7 bases between them. The CDR3 runs to 13 residues. CDR1 SGHKS and CDR2 YYEKEE come from the germline V gene (reference sequence). The CDR3 sequence: CASSLPGKETQYF. CDR3 nucleotide sequence: TGTGCCAGCAGCTTGCCAGGGAAAGAGACCCAGTACTTC.

This chain joins TRBV28 and TRBJ2-7; tentative D call: TRBD1 (5 bases). The CDR3 consists of 16 residues. V shed 1 base and J shed 3 bases, with 16 bases lying between them. Germline CDR1 and CDR2: MDHEN and SYDVKM. The CDR3 nucleotides are TGTGCCAGCAGTTTATTGGTAGGGGATAACGGCTACGAGCAGTACTTC. Translated, it gives CASSLLVGDNGYEQYF.

The chain has TRBV6-5 and TRBJ2-2; 7 nucleotides line up with TRBD2. V lost 2 bases to trimming and J lost 6 bases; unmatched junction nucleotides: 6. CDR1 is MNHEY, CDR2 SVGAGI, per germline. This CDR3 spans 15 amino acids. The CDR3 reads CASSYGAGFAGELFF. CDR3 DNA: TGTGCCAGCAGTTACGGAGCGGGGTTCGCCGGGGAGCTGTTTTTT.

As DNA, the CDR3 is TGTGCCAGCTCACAACTCCCGGACGGGGCCTACGAGCAGTACTTC. This codes for CASSQLPDGAYEQYF. V is TRBV18 and J is TRBJ2-7, with a possible D match to TRBD2 (5 bases). V gave up 4 bases and J gave up 2 bases, with 15 bases separating them. The length of the CDR3 is 15 residues. CDR1 and CDR2 (germline): KGHSH, LQKENI.

The chain couples TRBV28 to TRBJ1-1; 7 bases agree with TRBD1. Germline CDR1 is MDHEN and CDR2 is SYDVKM. The CDR3 runs to 15 residues. V shed 6 bases and J 3 bases; nucleotides not matched to a gene: 10. The CDR3 spells CASRSQQGPYTEAFF. The CDR3 nucleotides are TGTGCCAGCAGGAGTCAACAGGGGCCCTACACTGAAGCTTTCTTT.

This clone was picked up a small number of times. V and J are TRBV5-5 and TRBJ1-1; 8 bases align to TRBD1. Germline loops: CDR1 SGHKS, CDR2 YYEKEE (reference sequence). This CDR3 is built from 13 residues. With V trimmed by 4 bases and J by 9 bases, 8 bases remained unmatched. CDR3 coding DNA: TGTGCCAGCAGCAACCAGGGGGCGAGCCAAGCTTTCTTT. Translation: CASSNQGASQAFF.

V and J are TRBV5-1 and TRBJ2-2; TRBD1 agrees at 7 bases. There are 15 residues in the CDR3. Germline values: CDR1 SGHRS, CDR2 YFSETQ. The junction had 2 bases not matched to a gene; V was cut back by 0 bases and J by 3 bases. The DNA of the CDR3 is TGCGCCAGCAGCTTGGGTGACAGGGACACCGGGGAGCTGTTTTTT. This codes for CASSLGDRDTGELFF.

This clone was recorded once. This chain joins TRBV5-1 and TRBJ2-3; the match to TRBD2 covers 12 bases. Germline CDR1 is SGHRS and CDR2 is YFSETQ. The CDR3 has 15 amino acids. V lost 3 bases and J lost 4; bases outside the gene matches: 3. CDR3 loop: CASSSGLAGSDTQYF. As DNA, the CDR3 is TGCGCCAGCAGCTCAGGACTAGCGGGATCAGATACGCAGTATTTT. Complete variable domain (other parts from reference TRBV5-1 and TRBJ2-3): KAGVTQTPRYLIKTRGQQVTLSCSPISGHRSVSWYQQTPGQGLQFLFEYFSETQRNKGNFPGRFSGRQFSNSRSEMNVSTLELGDSALYLCASSSGLAGSDTQYFGPGTRLTVL.

This chain connects TRBV7-9 to TRBJ1-3, with D possibly TRBD1 on 5 matching bases. Germline lookup yields CDR1 SEHNR and CDR2 FQNEAQ (reference sequence). With 5 bases removed from V and 8 bases from J, the gap between germline ends came to 13 bases. The CDR3 totals 13 residues. CDR3 protein: CASSPPGGDTIYF. The CDR3 bases are TGTGCCAGCAGCCCACCGGGGGGGGACACCATATATTTT.

This clone is a singleton in its sample. The rearrangement links TRBV4-2 to TRBJ2-5, with TRBD2 matching over 8 bases. The CDR3 is 17 residues long. V was clipped by 4 bases and J by 2 bases; unmatched bases: 12. Germline loops: CDR1 LGHNA, CDR2 YNFKEQ. The CDR3 sequence: CASSPMKTSAQQETQYF. CDR3 coding DNA: TGTGCCAGCAGCCCAATGAAGACTAGCGCCCAACAAGAGACCCAGTACTTC.

This rearrangement joins TRBV11-2 to TRBJ2-1; D possibly corresponds to TRBD2 (5 bases). Deletions cut 6 bases from V and 5 bases from J, with 11 bases between. This CDR3 region has 13 residues. Germline lookup yields CDR1 SGHAT and CDR2 FQNNGV. The CDR3: CASRASFDNEQFF. CDR3 in DNA: TGTGCCAGCAGGGCTAGCTTTGACAATGAGCAGTTCTTC.

The chain is built from TRBV19 and TRBJ2-1; TRBD1 aligns across 10 bases. Per germline, CDR1 LNHDA and CDR2 SQIVND (reference sequence). The trim removed 7 bases at V and 10 bases at J, leaving 10 bases unmatched. The CDR3 loop spans 14 amino acids. In DNA form, the CDR3 reads TGTGCCAGTACCCTAAGGATGACAGGGGGCGAGCAGTTCTTC. The encoded protein is CASTLRMTGGEQFF.

J is TRBJ2-1 and V is TRBV6-5, with a weak D call TRBD1 (6 bases). Per the germline V gene, CDR1 is MNHEY and CDR2 is SVGAGI. The CDR3 extends over 14 amino acids. V lost 5 bases and J lost 6, with 14 bases in between. Here the CDR3 DNA reads TGTGCCAGCAGTCGACAGGAGGCAATCAATGAGCAGTTCTTC. It specifies CASSRQEAINEQFF.

V is TRBV14 and J is TRBJ1-3; no clear D. Germline CDR1 and CDR2: SGHDN and FVKESK. V shed 5 bases and J shed 4 bases, with 6 bases lying between them. This CDR3 is 12 amino acids long. The CDR3, as DNA: TGTGCCAGCAGCTTACAGGGAAACACCATATATTTT. Translating it yields CASSLQGNTIYF.

The V call is TRBV5-1, the J call TRBJ2-1, with D tentatively TRBD1 (6 bases). CDR1 is SGHRS, CDR2 YFSETQ, per germline. The CDR3 runs to 17 residues. Trimming left V 4 bases short and J 4 bases short, with 21 bases between. In nucleotides, the CDR3 is TGCGCCAGCAGCCAATCGACAGGTACGGGGAAATACAATGAGCAGTTCTTC. Translating it yields CASSQSTGTGKYNEQFF.

This chain connects TRBV11-2 to TRBJ2-1; D possibly corresponds to TRBD2 (5 bases). The CDR3 contains 12 residues. The germline gives CDR1 SGHAT, CDR2 FQNNGV. The V end lost 5 bases, the J end lost 9 bases, and 11 bases lay between the germline ends. The CDR3 spells CASSQNEGEQFF. CDR3 nucleotides: TGTGCCAGCAGCCAGAATGAGGGTGAGCAGTTCTTC.

This clone was seen once. This rearrangement joins TRBV11-2 to TRBJ2-7, with 10 bases fitting TRBD2. Unmatched junction bases numbered 6, after V lost 2 bases and J lost 5 bases. This CDR3 has 15 residues. The germline gives CDR1 SGHAT, CDR2 FQNNGV. The CDR3 is CASSLWGTSGNEQYF. The DNA of the CDR3 is TGTGCCAGCAGCTTATGGGGCACTAGCGGGAACGAGCAGTACTTC.

V is TRBV29-1 and J is TRBJ1-2; D remains ambiguous. The CDR3 has 14 residues. The germline CDR1 and CDR2 sequences are SQVTM and ANQGSEA. The V and J ends lost 4 bases and 6 bases respectively, with 18 bases between them. CDR3: CSVASEDPEDGYTF. CDR3 in DNA: TGCAGCGTTGCCTCTGAGGATCCCGAGGATGGCTACACCTTC.

This rearrangement joins TRBV19 to TRBJ2-1; 10 bases map to TRBD2. The CDR3 is 13 residues long. Trimming cost V 6 bases and J 5 bases; bases outside gene matches: 1. Looked up from germline, CDR1 is LNHDA and CDR2 is SQIVND (reference sequence). CDR3 protein: CASSGLADNEQFF. CDR3 DNA: TGTGCCAGTAGCGGACTAGCGGACAATGAGCAGTTCTTC.

V is TRBV29-1 and J is TRBJ2-3, with 9 bases aligning to TRBD2. The CDR3 contains 15 residues. CDR1 is SQVTM and CDR2 is ANQGSEA in the germline V gene. After removal of 4 bases from V and 4 bases from J, the junction contained 9 bases not matched to a gene. The CDR3 nucleotides are TGCAGCGTTGGGGATGTTAGCGGGAGCTCAGATACGCAGTATTTT. It codes for CSVGDVSGSSDTQYF.

J is TRBJ2-7 and V is TRBV9, with TRBD1 matching over 8 bases. The CDR3 totals 15 residues. CDR1 is SGDLS, CDR2 YYNGEE, per germline. V lost 4 bases to trimming and J lost 7 bases; unmatched junction nucleotides: 13. The CDR3 DNA reads as TGTGCCAGCAGCACCCAGGGGGCGGGTGTAAGTGAGCAGTACTTC. It translates to CASSTQGAGVSEQYF.

The chain employs TRBV10-3 and TRBJ2-3, with D perhaps TRBD2 (7 bases). Germline V gene lookup returns CDR1 ENHRY and CDR2 SYGVKD. The CDR3 is 17 amino acids. The germline V and J ends were trimmed by 0 bases and 2 bases, with 15 bases remaining between them. This chain's CDR3 is CAISESGGGRVTDTQYF. The CDR3 DNA reads TGTGCCATCAGTGAGTCGGGGGGCGGGAGAGTCACAGATACGCAGTATTTT.

The genes are TRBV27 and TRBJ1-5, with D possibly TRBD1 on 5 matching bases. V lost 10 bases and J lost 1, with 14 bases in between. This CDR3 region has 14 residues. Germline V gives CDR1 MNHEY, CDR2 SMNVEV (reference sequence). Here the CDR3 DNA reads TGTGCCACCAGGGAATGGGGCAGCAATCAGCCCCAGCATTTT. It encodes CATREWGSNQPQHF.

The chain recombines TRBV14 with TRBJ1-1, with D uncertain. Trimming took 5 bases from V and 3 from J, leaving 10 bases between them. Looked up from germline, CDR1 is SGHDN and CDR2 is FVKESK. The CDR3 totals 13 residues. CDR3 sequence: CASSGFWHTEAFF. The DNA for the CDR3 is TGTGCCAGCAGCGGTTTTTGGCACACTGAAGCTTTCTTT.

This sequence joins TRBV19 and TRBJ1-1; the D gene is possibly TRBD1 (6 bases). The CDR3 contains 14 residues. Germline V CDR1 and CDR2: LNHDA, SQIVND (reference sequence). V was trimmed by 9 bases and J by 5 bases, leaving 19 bases between them. The CDR3: CASQRGGTGTEAFF. CDR3 DNA: TGTGCCAGCCAACGCGGGGGCACCGGAACTGAAGCTTTCTTT. Filled out from reference TRBV19 and TRBJ1-1, the complete variable domain reads DGGITQSPKYLFRKEGQNVTLSCEQNLNHDAMYWYRQDPGQGLRLIYYSQIVNDFQKGDIAEGYSVSREKKESFPLTVTSAQKNPTAFYLCASQRGGTGTEAFFGQGTRLTVV.

The chain has TRBV5-1 and TRBJ1-5; D is uncertain. The CDR3 is made up of 17 amino acids. V lost 1 base and J 0 bases, leaving 14 bases between the germline ends. Germline loops: CDR1 SGHRS, CDR2 YFSETQ. The CDR3 DNA is TGCGCCAGCAGCTTGCTCCCGGGTTCAAATAGCAATCAGCCCCAGCATTTT. It translates to CASSLLPGSNSNQPQHF.